Here is one T cell receptor (beta chain) with its context. Its antigen is currently not known. The reads were generated on an Illumina HiSeq 2000. TCR beta cDNA libraries were made by 5'RACE template switching that added a universal primer site and unique molecular identifiers. cDNA synthesis was primed from the TCR beta constant segment, followed by two successive PCR amplification steps. The authors' analysis ran thus. Reads were demultiplexed and grouped by UMI with MIGEC, and clonotypes were assembled and quantified with MiTCR. To exclude erroneous sequences, any TCR cDNA sequence not supported by at least two reads was discarded. The tcR package was used for downstream repertoire analysis, and clonotypes were matched between fractions using CDR3 nucleotide sequence together with V segment. VDJmatch was used to annotate antigen specificity against VDJdb, with one amino acid substitution in CDR3 allowed. TCRdb reprocessed the reads, and each CDR3 protein sequence is entered once, without DNA. The V and J calls come from TCRdb's annotation, not from the publication. The table kept for this sample lists 550,000 or so distinct CDR3 sequences. Together, the top ten hold less than 4.5% of the sample.

The sample originates from a study of T cells expressing NK-cell markers (dated by TCRdb to the early 2020s). Concerning the study at large: TCR beta-chain repertoires were profiled in sorted CD3+CD56+NKG2C+, CD3+CD56+NKG2C- and CD3+CD56-NKG2C+ T-cell subsets from about 8 donors. The eight sequenced donors were randomly selected healthy volunteers, three men and five women. Seven of the eight sequenced donors were HCMV-seropositive and one was HCMV-seronegative. Illumina HiSeq 2000/2500, MiSeq or NextSeq was used to sequence libraries as 2 x 150 bp reads.

From its cysteine to its phenylalanine, the CDR3 spans 13 amino acids. The record lacks a DNA sequence. HCMV serostatus was determined by detecting HCMV-specific IgG in serum with a commercial ELISA kit. Ficoll density gradient centrifugation was used to isolate peripheral blood mononuclear cells from blood. The paper as a whole reports these results and caveats: Those dominant clonotypes were again the most abundant among CD3+CD56-NKG2C+ cells in four donors, at 28.3-60.1%. Whether the expanded NKG2C-expressing T cell clones were specific for HCMV antigens was left unclear. In roughly 6 donors, the dominant CD3+CD56+NKG2C+ clonotypes were found to rank among the top 10 CD8+ clonotypes and to make up about 1.0-7.0% of CD8+ T cells.

The clonotype originates from a man younger than 30 in good health. Donor details come from another sample of the same person, matched by shared clones. The rearrangement combines TRBV12-3 or TRBV12-4 with TRBJ2-5. The sequenced sample was blood T cells: a sorted CD56 or NKG2C T cell subset, CD4+ or CD8+ T cells, or bulk PBMC T cells (not recorded which). The CDR3 is CASSVGVRETQYF.